The 14 T cell receptor beta chains in this list originate from one sample, sequenced in a study of monozygotic twins with inflammatory bowel disease (dated by TCRdb to about 2019). Receptor amplification or capture employed 5' RACE. Sequencing was performed on an Illumina HiSeq 2500. Each entry corresponds to one CDR3 protein sequence from reads that TCRdb reprocessed, and DNA is not given. The sample's table lists a count of about 160,000 distinct CDR3 sequences. The ten largest clones add up to 2% to 3% of the sample. What was sequenced was blood. These receptors were collected from a human donor with ulcerative colitis or Crohn's disease, or a healthy co-twin of an affected twin (not recorded which).

The chain combines TRBV7-9 with TRBJ2-4; TCRdb selects TRBD1, and the lack of DNA leaves this call unchecked. The CDR3 runs 16 residues. The germline V gene has CDR1 SEHNR and CDR2 FQNEAQ (reference sequence). The CDR3 sequence is CASSLRTGETKNIQYF.

The chain joins TRBV19 to TRBJ2-1; TCRdb indicates TRBD1, and absent DNA this call remains unverified. From germline, CDR1 is LNHDA and CDR2 SQIVND (reference sequence). CDR3 size: 14 residues. The CDR3 protein is CASNLRGSYNEQFF.

This chain uses TRBV7-2 with TRBJ2-7; the TCRdb call, TRBD2, lacks DNA for checking. The CDR3 extends over 14 amino acids. Germline V gene data show CDR1 as SGHTA and CDR2 as FQGNSA. The CDR3: CASSLGAGSYEQYF.

The chain links TRBV6-6 to TRBJ2-1; the TCRdb call, TRBD1, lacks DNA for checking. Germline V lookup: CDR1 MNHNY, CDR2 SVGAGI (reference sequence). The CDR3 is 13 amino acids. The CDR3 protein is CASFLRQGSEQFF.

The chain uses TRBV24-1 and TRBJ1-5; the D gene TCRdb calls, TRBD1, cannot be checked with no DNA. Germline loops: CDR1 KGHDR, CDR2 SFDVKD. This CDR3 spans 14 amino acids. CDR3 sequence: CATSPSDRDQPQHF.

The V gene is TRBV20-1, the J gene TRBJ2-1. Germline CDR1 is DFQATT and CDR2 is SNEGSKA (reference sequence). The CDR3 runs 15 residues. CDR3 sequence reads: CSASSKRTSYNEQFF.

V gene TRBV6-5 combines with J gene TRBJ2-1. The germline V gene has CDR1 MNHEY and CDR2 SVGAGI. This CDR3 has 15 residues. CDR3 region: CASSYKAVLGNEQFF.

The rearrangement uses TRBV6-5 and TRBJ1-4; without DNA, the TCRdb call of TRBD1 cannot be checked. Germline CDR1 is MNHEY and CDR2 is SVGAGI. The length of the CDR3 is 14 residues. The CDR3 reads CASSFQGAGEKLFF.

V gene TRBV28 combines with J gene TRBJ2-1; the D gene TCRdb calls, TRBD1, cannot be checked with no DNA. The germline gives CDR1 MDHEN, CDR2 SYDVKM. The CDR3 has 14 residues. This CDR3 is CASSSRKGSNEQFF.

J is TRBJ1-1 and V is TRBV20-1; no DNA is available, so the TRBD1 call from TCRdb remains unchecked. CDR3 length: 16 residues. Germline CDR1 and CDR2: DFQATT and SNEGSKA (reference sequence). CDR3 sequence reads: CSATDIPNQGVTEAFF.

The chain recombines TRBV25-1 with TRBJ1-4. The CDR3 has 16 residues. CDR1 MGHDK and CDR2 SYGVNS come from the germline V gene. CDR3 sequence reads: CASSESDVIRREKLFF.

The rearrangement uses TRBV2 and TRBJ1-2; TCRdb lists TRBD1, though no DNA is available to test this call. The germline gives CDR1 SNHLY, CDR2 FYNNEI. This CDR3 is 12 amino acids long. This CDR3 reads CASKETGGGYTF.

The rearrangement uses TRBV5-6 and TRBJ1-2; the D call of TRBD1 rests on TCRdb alone, since no DNA is present to check it. Germline lookup yields CDR1 SGHDT and CDR2 YYEEEE. This CDR3 spans 16 amino acids. CDR3 in amino acids: CASSPPTGRTFYGYTF.

The chain joins TRBV5-1 to TRBJ2-5; lacking DNA, the TRBD1 call made by TCRdb goes unchecked. Germline loops: CDR1 SGHRS, CDR2 YFSETQ. CDR3 size: 14 residues. The CDR3 spells CASSPLGVRETQYF.